This T cell receptor beta chain was recorded in a study of shared clonotypes between healthy human individuals. Study-wide context: The plates for each donor numbered three CD4 naive, three CD4 memory, two CD8 naive and one CD8 memory. Study results and limitations: For naive CD4 cells, around 5% of clonotypes were shared across a handful of donors.

There are 14 residues in the CDR3. J lost 8 bases, V lost 1 base, and 3 bases had no gene match. Germline CDR1 reads MGHRA; CDR2 reads YSYEKL. A note on this clone: Its target is not known.

The donors were all Caucasian adults (living in Nashville, Tennessee). The assay used deep level. TCRdb's table, derived via immunoSEQ multiplex PCR, lists solely in-frame clones and lacks some. The sample has roughly 660,000 clones; less than 95% are singletons. The chain combines TRBV4-1 with TRBJ2-1, with 9 bases aligning to TRBD1. Material: memory CD8+ T cells from PBMCs. Subset defined: CD45RO+ cells pooled with CCR7-negative TemRA cells. This sequence originates from a young man in good health. Some clones in this sample may be carry-over from other donors' samples. CDR3 bases: TGCGCCAGCAGCCAAGCGGACAGGGGCTATGAGCAGTTCTTC. It encodes CASSQADRGYEQFF.